The rows below give T cell receptor beta chains drawn from one sample of a study of cytomegalovirus exposure and HLA in healthy donors. Using immunoSEQ multiplex PCR, the repertoire was profiled, and TCRdb retains in-frame clones only, with some absent. The repertoire holds more than 95,000 clones, with around 77% as singletons. The sample comprised PBMCs. Receptor source: a woman between 35 and 50 years old in good health and CMV-seropositive. Both conserved end residues are part of each CDR3.

TRBV29-1	TRBJ2-7	CSVDAGYEQYF
TRBV5-4	TRBJ2-3	CASSSTGWGRDTQYF
TRBV2	TRBJ1-3	CASGFPRGTSGNTIYF
TRBV5-5	TRBJ2-1	CASSLTGTSSYNEQFF
TRBV7-3	TRBJ2-3	CASSLGGYTDTQYF
TRBV28	TRBJ1-2	CASSFGGKPGYTF
TRBV7-9	TRBJ2-3	CASSLSAGSNTDTQYF
TRBV6-1	TRBJ2-5	CASTRLAGQETQYF
TRBV30	TRBJ1-1	CAWISVPLEGTEAFF
TRBV6-1	TRBJ1-2	CASSDAVTANYGYTF
TRBV29-1	TRBJ1-1	CSVVQLNTEAFF
TRBV28	TRBJ2-7	CASSSLAGAHIYEQYF
TRBV12-1	TRBJ2-4	CASSFGGSGGTKNIQYF
TRBV5-1	TRBJ1-1	CASSSGTPNTEAFF
TRBV5-5	TRBJ1-2	CASSLSGQGSYGYTF
TRBV5-1	TRBJ2-5	CASSISGTGGETQYF
TRBV7-8	TRBJ2-7	CASSLVFGGGTVPYEQYF
TRBV28	TRBJ2-7	CASSSRTSGNEQYF
TRBV10-2	TRBJ2-1	CASSETAGRSEQFF
TRBV6-1	TRBJ1-1	CASTPGQGYKTEAFF
TRBV4-1	TRBJ2-3	CASSQEGGRAGDTQYF
TRBV4-1	TRBJ2-7	CASSQVVIPGYEQYF
TRBV21-1	TRBJ2-2	CASSQLTGSSGRAWWTGELFF
TRBV19	TRBJ2-1	CASSIKLLASGRDNEQFF
TRBV10-3	TRBJ2-1	CAIRDPGLAVDEQFF
TRBV19	TRBJ2-3	CASSLAYSGATDTQYF
TRBV2	TRBJ1-6	CASSDRTGGGSPLHF
TRBV2	TRBJ1-4	CASSGPRDMNEKLFF
TRBV11-2	TRBJ2-5	CASSPLTRETQYF
TRBV2	TRBJ2-2	CASRRQGGPGELFF
TRBV20-1	TRBJ2-7	CSATNYEQYF